One sample yielded the 18 T cell receptor beta chains listed below, sequenced in a study of T cell repertoires in cytomegalovirus infection. One entry per CDR3 protein results from TCRdb running MiXCR on the reads. The table includes 35,000 to 55,000 distinct CDR3 sequences, about 19% detected once. For these receptors, no antigen is known. Source: CD8+ T cells from cultured PBMCs, taken from culture after CMV antigen stimulation. The receptors were gathered from a human donor in good health (CMV status not recorded). Some clones in this sample may be carry-over from other donors' samples.

J is TRBJ2-3 and V is TRBV6-2 or TRBV6-3; tentatively, D is TRBD1 or TRBD2 (5 bases each). V lost 2 bases and J 10 bases, leaving 10 bases between the germline ends. This CDR3 comprises 12 residues. The germline CDR1 and CDR2 sequences are MNHEY and SVGEGT. The CDR3 nucleotides read TGTGCCAGCAGTTACGGGACCACAGCGCAGTATTTT. It is translated as CASSYGTTAQYF.

This clonotype was observed at least ten times. V and J are TRBV18 and TRBJ2-7; D is perhaps TRBD2 (5 bases). This CDR3 has 14 amino acids. V was clipped by 5 bases and J by 0 bases, with 11 bases between them. From germline, CDR1 is KGHSH and CDR2 LQKENI. CDR3 in DNA: TGTGCCAGCTCATTCTTACGGGACTCCTACGAGCAGTACTTC. This translates into CASSFLRDSYEQYF.

This clonotype was seen many times. The V call is TRBV2, the J call TRBJ2-1, with a tentative D call TRBD1 (7 bases). Germline V gives CDR1 SNHLY, CDR2 FYNNEI. The V end was cut by 8 bases, the J end by 9 bases, with 14 bases between. The CDR3 is made up of 12 amino acids. CDR3 loop: CASQGGDGEQFF. DNA for the CDR3: TGTGCCAGCCAGGGGGGAGACGGTGAGCAGTTCTTC. The full variable domain, its missing parts supplied by reference TRBV2 and TRBJ2-1, is EPEVTQTPSHQVTQMGQEVILRCVPISNHLYFYWYRQILGQKVEFLVSFYNNEISEKSEIFDDQFSVERPDGSNFTLKIRSTKLEDSAMYFCASQGGDGEQFFGPGTRLTVL.

This sequence joins TRBV7-9 and TRBJ2-1, with 9 bases that match TRBD1. V shed 5 bases and J 1 base; nucleotides not matched to a gene: 6. The CDR3 covers 16 residues. Germline V gives CDR1 SEHNR, CDR2 FQNEAQ (reference sequence). The CDR3 loop is CASSDTGGLSYNEQFF. The CDR3 DNA follows: TGTGCCAGCAGCGATACAGGGGGCCTTTCCTACAATGAGCAGTTCTTC.

This clonotype was picked up many times. The CDR3 DNA follows: TGTGCCAGCAGCTCTATGGAACGTCGGGAGACCCAGTACTTC. The encoded protein is CASSSMERRETQYF. V and J are TRBV7-9 and TRBJ2-5; the D is unclear. This CDR3 comprises 14 residues. Trimming removed 4 bases at V and 5 bases at J, with 14 bases between. The germline CDR1 and CDR2 sequences are SEHNR and FQNEAQ (reference sequence).

This clonotype was recorded at least ten times. The genes are TRBV5-4 and TRBJ1-1, with 9 bases lining up with TRBD1. The length of the CDR3 is 17 residues. Trimming at V came to 0 bases and at J to 0 bases, leaving 6 bases not matched to a gene. Looked up from germline, CDR1 is SGHNT and CDR2 is YYREEE (reference sequence). The CDR3 DNA is TGTGCCAGCAGCTTGGACACAGGGGGCGCCGTGAACACTGAAGCTTTCTTT. Protein sequence: CASSLDTGGAVNTEAFF.

The table lists this clonotype with many counts. The V and J genes are TRBV12-3 or TRBV12-4 and TRBJ1-1, with 9 bases that match TRBD1. The CDR3 consists of 17 residues. J was trimmed by 5 bases and V by 4 bases; bases with no gene match: 14. CDR3 residues: CASSYTLLTGGWTEAFF. In DNA, the CDR3 is TGTGCCAGCAGTTATACCCTACTTACAGGGGGCTGGACTGAAGCTTTCTTT.

This clonotype was counted ten times or more. The chain carries TRBV4-1 and TRBJ1-5; D is ambiguous. V was trimmed by 1 base and J by 0 bases, leaving 7 bases between them. This CDR3 spans 15 amino acids. Per the germline V gene, CDR1 is MGHRA and CDR2 is YSYEKL. The CDR3 region is CASSQGRDSNQPQHF. CDR3 DNA: TGCGCCAGCAGCCAAGGTCGGGATAGCAATCAGCCCCAGCATTTT.

J is TRBJ2-7 and V is TRBV4-3, with 7 bases matching TRBD1. From germline, CDR1 is LGHNA and CDR2 YSLEER. The CDR3 is made up of 14 amino acids. The J segment lost 5 bases and the V segment lost 1 base, leaving 5 bases of the junction unmatched. In nucleotides, the CDR3 is TGCGCCAGCAGCCAAGGACAGGGCGGCCACGAGCAGTACTTC. This codes for CASSQGQGGHEQYF.

This clonotype was seen many times. This sequence joins TRBV11-2 and TRBJ1-1, with a tentative D call TRBD1 (6 bases). Germline CDR1 is SGHAT and CDR2 is FQNNGV. CDR3 length: 14 residues. V was cut by 7 bases and J by 3 bases, with 15 bases left in between. CDR3 bases: TGTGCCAGCAAAAAGGGGGGGGCGGACACTGAAGCTTTCTTT. Its protein is CASKKGGADTEAFF. Complete variable domain (other parts from reference TRBV11-2 and TRBJ1-1): EAGVAQSPRYKIIEKRQSVAFWCNPISGHATLYWYQQILGQGPKLLIQFQNNGVVDDSQLPKDRFSAERLKGVDSTLKIQPAKLEDSAVYLCASKKGGADTEAFFGQGTRLTVV.

There are many counts of this clonotype. The V call is TRBV7-3, the J call TRBJ2-1; 9 nucleotides agree with TRBD1. With V trimmed by 4 bases and J by 6 bases, 7 bases remained unmatched. Germline V gives CDR1 SGHTA, CDR2 FQGTGA. CDR3 length equals 15 residues. The CDR3 sequence is CASSSPGQGINEQFF. CDR3 bases: TGTGCCAGCAGCTCCCCGGGACAGGGCATCAATGAGCAGTTCTTC.

This clonotype was found many times. This rearrangement joins TRBV7-9 to TRBJ2-1; D is unclear. The CDR3 length is 13 residues. Per the germline V gene, CDR1 is SEHNR and CDR2 is FQNEAQ (reference sequence). Trimming shortened V by 1 base and J by 8 bases, and 9 bases separated the two germline ends. In DNA form, the CDR3 reads TGTGCCAGCAGCTTAGTTACGGGCGATGAGCAGTTCTTC. This encodes CASSLVTGDEQFF.

J is TRBJ2-7 and V is TRBV29-1; D gene uncertain. From germline, CDR1 is SQVTM and CDR2 ANQGSEA. Trimming took off 4 bases at V and 0 bases at J, with 7 bases between the two ends. The length of the CDR3 is 12 residues. In DNA, the CDR3 is TGCAGCGTTGGCCCCACCTCCTACGAGCAGTACTTC. It codes for CSVGPTSYEQYF.

This clonotype was seen ten or more times. The chain joins TRBV7-2 to TRBJ2-1, with TRBD2 identical over 10 bases. Germline V CDR1 and CDR2: SGHTA, FQGNSA. CDR3 length: 15 amino acids. Trimming at V came to 4 bases and at J to 5 bases, leaving 5 bases not matched to a gene. The CDR3 nucleotides are TGTGCCAGCAGCTCGGGACTAGCGCCTAACAATGAGCAGTTCTTC. Translating gives CASSSGLAPNNEQFF. The entire variable domain, with the rest obtained from reference TRBV7-2 and TRBJ2-1, is as follows: GAGVSQSPSNKVTEKGKDVELRCDPISGHTALYWYRQSLGQGLEFLIYFQGNSAPDKSGLPSDRFSAERTGGSVSTLTIQRTQQEDSAVYLCASSSGLAPNNEQFFGPGTRLTVL.

This clonotype has just a few counts. The rearrangement uses TRBV11-3 and TRBJ2-7; D may be TRBD1 (5 bases). CDR3 size: 16 residues. The germline V and J ends were trimmed by 0 bases and 4 bases, with 16 bases remaining between them. The germline gives CDR1 SGHNT, CDR2 YENEEA. CDR3 protein: CASSLDQDTRGYEQYF. CDR3 nucleotides: TGTGCCAGCAGCTTAGATCAGGACACGAGAGGATACGAGCAGTACTTC.

This clonotype appeared a few times. The J gene is TRBJ2-2, the V gene TRBV5-1; 12 bases agree with TRBD2. Germline values: CDR1 SGHRS, CDR2 YFSETQ. V was clipped by 4 bases and J by 4 bases; unmatched bases: 5. The CDR3 runs to 16 residues. The CDR3 DNA reads as TGCGCCAGCAGCCATGGGACTAGCGGGCTCACCGGGGAGCTGTTTTTT. It specifies CASSHGTSGLTGELFF.

This clonotype appeared a few times. The gene calls are TRBV12-3 or TRBV12-4 and TRBJ2-1; 12 nucleotides line up with TRBD2. The CDR3 extends over 15 amino acids. Trimming at V came to 5 bases and at J to 7 bases, leaving 6 bases not matched to a gene. CDR3 sequence (DNA): TGTGCCAGCAGTCCTAGCGGGGGGGCCCGGAATGAGCAGTTCTTC. Protein sequence: CASSPSGGARNEQFF.

The chain joins TRBV7-3 to TRBJ2-1, with 8 bases lining up with TRBD2. V shed 2 bases, J shed 5 bases, and the junction held 5 bases outside the gene matches. This CDR3 spans 15 amino acids. The germline V gene encodes CDR1 SGHTA and CDR2 FQGTGA. The CDR3 nucleotides read TGTGCCAGCAGCTTAGGGACTAGTGGGAACAATGAGCAGTTCTTC. Amino acids: CASSLGTSGNNEQFF.